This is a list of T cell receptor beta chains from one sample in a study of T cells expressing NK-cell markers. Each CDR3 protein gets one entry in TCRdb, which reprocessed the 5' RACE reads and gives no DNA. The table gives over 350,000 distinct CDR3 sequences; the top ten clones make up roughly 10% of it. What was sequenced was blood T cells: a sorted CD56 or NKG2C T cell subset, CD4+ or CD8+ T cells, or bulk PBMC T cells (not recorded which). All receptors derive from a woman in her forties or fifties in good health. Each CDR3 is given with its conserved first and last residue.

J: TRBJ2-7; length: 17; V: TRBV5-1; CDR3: CASSLGVLARTRYEQYF
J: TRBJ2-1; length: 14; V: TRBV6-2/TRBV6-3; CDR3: CASRGPGSVNEQFF
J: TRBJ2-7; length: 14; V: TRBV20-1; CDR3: CSAGTSGIGYEQYF
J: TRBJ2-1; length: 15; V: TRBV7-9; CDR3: CASSSNRGGNNEQFF
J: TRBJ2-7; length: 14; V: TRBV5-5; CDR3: CASTRQGYSYEQYF
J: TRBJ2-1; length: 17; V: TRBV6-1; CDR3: CASSPRLAGVVNNEQFF
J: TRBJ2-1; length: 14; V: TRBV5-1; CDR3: CASSPWDSSSEQFF
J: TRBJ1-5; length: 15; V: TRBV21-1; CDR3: CASTPGARGNQPQHF
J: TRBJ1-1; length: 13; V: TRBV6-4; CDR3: CASRRQGNTEAFF
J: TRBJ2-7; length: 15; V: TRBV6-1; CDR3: CASSEVGQGAREQYF
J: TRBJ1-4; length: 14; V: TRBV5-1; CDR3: CASSPQASREKLFF
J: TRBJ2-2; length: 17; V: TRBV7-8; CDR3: CASSWPGGRANTGELFF
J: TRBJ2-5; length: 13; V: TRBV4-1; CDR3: CASSQGLVETQYF
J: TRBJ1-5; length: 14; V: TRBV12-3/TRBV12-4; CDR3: CASSFEGPNQPQHF
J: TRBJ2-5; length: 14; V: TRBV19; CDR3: CASTSRIGRETQYF
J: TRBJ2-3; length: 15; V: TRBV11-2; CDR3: CASSPREVLTDTQYF
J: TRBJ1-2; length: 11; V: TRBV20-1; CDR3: CSALKGGFYTF
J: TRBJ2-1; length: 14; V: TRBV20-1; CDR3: CSARPPTSIDEQFF
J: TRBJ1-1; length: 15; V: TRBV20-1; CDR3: CSAAIPDRGASEAFF
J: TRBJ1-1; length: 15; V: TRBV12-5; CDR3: CASGLYGGQGTEAFF
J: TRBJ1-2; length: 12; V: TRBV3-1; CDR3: CASSQDRDGYTF
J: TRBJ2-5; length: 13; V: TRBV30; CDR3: CAWSVSGGETQYF
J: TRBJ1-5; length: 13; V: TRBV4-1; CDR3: CASSQDRGNIQHF
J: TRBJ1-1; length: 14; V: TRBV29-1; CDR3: CSVVYSDRVTEAFF
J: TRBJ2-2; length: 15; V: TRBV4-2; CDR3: CASRERVSNTGELFF
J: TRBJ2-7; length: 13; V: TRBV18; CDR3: CASSPTGEGEQYF
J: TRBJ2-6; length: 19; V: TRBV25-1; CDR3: CASSDSRVGMGSGANVLTF
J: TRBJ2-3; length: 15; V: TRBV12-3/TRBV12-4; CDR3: CASTSPTGGPDTQYF
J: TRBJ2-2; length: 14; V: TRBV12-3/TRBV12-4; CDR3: CASSRVGNTGELFF
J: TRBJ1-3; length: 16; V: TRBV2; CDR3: CASSLWDTLSGNTIYF
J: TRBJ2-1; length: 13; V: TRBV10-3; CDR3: CAISEGQAPEQFF
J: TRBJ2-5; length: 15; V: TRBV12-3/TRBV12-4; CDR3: CASSLGGGPGETQYF
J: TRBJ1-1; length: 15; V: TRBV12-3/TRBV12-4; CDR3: CASSLAQPQGVEAFF
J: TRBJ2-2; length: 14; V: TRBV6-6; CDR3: CASQWQGGAGELFF
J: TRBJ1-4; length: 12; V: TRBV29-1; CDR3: CSVLGGDEKLFF
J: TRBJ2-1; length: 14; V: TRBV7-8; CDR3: CASSPHTWRNEQFF
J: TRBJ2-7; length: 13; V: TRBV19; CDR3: CASSIGPNYEQYF
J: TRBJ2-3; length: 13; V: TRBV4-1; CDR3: CASRTQSTDTQYF
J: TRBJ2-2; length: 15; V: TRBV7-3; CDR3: CASSFRLGMGGELFF
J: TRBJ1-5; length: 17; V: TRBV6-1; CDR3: CASSDTGKVYSNQPQHF
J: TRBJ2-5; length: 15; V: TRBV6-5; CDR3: CASSYSNRAPETQYF
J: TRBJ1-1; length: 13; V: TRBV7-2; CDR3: CASSSYVGTEAFF
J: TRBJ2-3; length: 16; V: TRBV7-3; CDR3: CASSSGLAGGRDTQYF
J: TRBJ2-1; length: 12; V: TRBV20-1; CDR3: CTVRDQYNEQFF
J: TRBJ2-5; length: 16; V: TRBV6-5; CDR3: CASSYLSPGGQETQYF
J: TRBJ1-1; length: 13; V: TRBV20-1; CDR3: CSVRKQGETEAFF
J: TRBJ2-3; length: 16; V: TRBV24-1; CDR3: CATSETSGASTDTQYF
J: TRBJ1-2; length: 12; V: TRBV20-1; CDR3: CSARGRVYGYTF
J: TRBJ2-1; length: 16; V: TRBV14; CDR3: CASSRTSGIGYNEQFF
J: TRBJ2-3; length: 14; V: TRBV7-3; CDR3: CASSLIRGADTQYF
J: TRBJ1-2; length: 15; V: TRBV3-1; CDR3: CASSPRTAWQHGYTF